These T cell receptor beta chains were read from a single sample in a study of CD8+ T cells in alopecia areata. The repertoire was sequenced with immunoSEQ multiplex PCR; TCRdb's copy has only in-frame clones and lacks some. The sample records more than 110,000 clones, roughly 61% being singletons. The sample consisted of CD4+ T cells sorted from blood, taken at week 0. The receptors were gathered from a human donor with alopecia areata. CDR3s include the opening cysteine and the closing phenylalanine or tryptophan. A D gene is named only where the DNA matches it firmly. Size is stated for part of the rows, as once, few or many counts, or as a class when the clone is expanded.

v_gene	abundance	j_gene	d_gene	CDR3nt	CDR3aa
TRBV5-1	few	TRBJ1-2	TRBD1	TGCGCCAGCAGCGTAACCGGGACAGAAAAGTATGGCTACACCTTC	CASSVTGTEKYGYTF
TRBV18	NA	TRBJ1-5	NA	TGTGCCAGCTCACCATCGTTTAATAGCAATCAGCCCCAGCATTTT	CASSPSFNSNQPQHF
TRBV10-3	few	TRBJ2-7	TRBD1	TGTGCCATCAGGGGGACAGGGATCTACGAGCAGTACTTC	CAIRGTGIYEQYF
TRBV6-5	NA	TRBJ2-2	NA	TGTGCCAGCAGTTCCTGGCCGACCGGGGAGCTGTTTTTT	CASSSWPTGELFF
TRBV27	NA	TRBJ2-3	NA	TGTGCCAGCAGTTTAGGTGACCGCCAAGGGACGCAGTATTTT	CASSLGDRQGTQYF
TRBV4-1	NA	TRBJ2-1	NA	TGCGCCAGCAGCCCACTTTACCGCAATGAGCAGTTCTTC	CASSPLYRNEQFF
TRBV29-1	NA	TRBJ1-3	NA	TGCAGCGTTGAAGTCGGTGGAAACACCATATATTTT	CSVEVGGNTIYF
TRBV5-1	once	TRBJ2-7	TRBD2	TGCGCCAGCAGCTCGTTAGCGGGGGATTACGAGCAGTACTTC	CASSSLAGDYEQYF
TRBV6-6	NA	TRBJ2-7	NA	TGTGCCAGCAGAGGGGGGACGGCCGGCTACGAGCAGTACTTC	CASRGGTAGYEQYF
TRBV4-1	NA	TRBJ1-1	NA	TGCGCCAGCAGCCAAATTAGACAGTCACACACTGAAGCTTTCTTT	CASSQIRQSHTEAFF
TRBV29-1	few	TRBJ2-2	NA	TGCAGCGTCGGTCGGGGGCCGAGGGCCGGGGAGCTGTTTTTT	CSVGRGPRAGELFF
TRBV7-2	NA	TRBJ2-5	TRBD1	TGTGCCAGCACCGAAAGGGCAGGGGGCATGGAGACCCAGTACTTC	CASTERAGGMETQYF
TRBV29-1	few	TRBJ2-6	NA	TGCAGCGTTGAAGGCGTCTCTGGGGCCAACGTCCTGACTTTC	CSVEGVSGANVLTF
TRBV4-3	NA	TRBJ2-1	NA	TGCGCCAGCAGCCAGGAGCAGGGAGGCAATGAGCAGTTCTTC	CASSQEQGGNEQFF
TRBV30	NA	TRBJ1-6	TRBD1	TGTGCCTGGAAGGTGTCAGGGGGCTCACCCCTCCACTTT	CAWKVSGGSPLHF
TRBV6-6	NA	TRBJ2-5	NA	TGTGCCAGCAGTTACCTGGCGGACGGGGAGACCCAGTACTTC	CASSYLADGETQYF
TRBV9	NA	TRBJ1-2	NA	TGTGCCAGCAGTCTCGACTTCGGCGGCTACACCTTC	CASSLDFGGYTF
TRBV7-2	NA	TRBJ1-2	TRBD1	TGTGCCAGCACCCACAGGGGTTCGGACTATGGCTACACCTTC	CASTHRGSDYGYTF
TRBV13	NA	TRBJ1-1	NA	TGTGCCAGCAGCTTCCAACGGTCCAACACTGAAGCTTTCTTT	CASSFQRSNTEAFF
TRBV29-1	NA	TRBJ1-1	TRBD1	TGCAGCGTCGGACAGGGGAACACTGAAGCTTTCTTT	CSVGQGNTEAFF
TRBV29-1	NA	TRBJ1-1	NA	TGCAGCGTTGAAAGACGGATGAACACTGAAGCTTTCTTT	CSVERRMNTEAFF
TRBV29-1	few	TRBJ2-5	TRBD2	TGCAGCGTTGAGGTACTAGCGGGGAGTGGAGAGACCCAGTACTTC	CSVEVLAGSGETQYF
TRBV7-2	NA	TRBJ1-1	NA	TGTGCCAGCAGCTTAGCCCCCCTCCGGGAGAACACTGAAGCTTTCTTT	CASSLAPLRENTEAFF
TRBV9	NA	TRBJ2-6	NA	TGTGCCAGCAGCCCCTCCGGCTTCTCTGGGGCCAACGTCCTGACTTTC	CASSPSGFSGANVLTF
TRBV29-1	NA	TRBJ1-5	NA	TGCAGCGTTGCAAAGGGGAGCAATCAGCCCCAGCATTTT	CSVAKGSNQPQHF
TRBV2	few	TRBJ2-7	TRBD2	TGTGCCAGCAGACTTGGCGGGGGATCCTACGAGCAGTACTTC	CASRLGGGSYEQYF
TRBV6-5	once	TRBJ1-2	NA	TGTGCCAGCAGTTACTTCTCAGGGTCGCATGGCTACACCTTC	CASSYFSGSHGYTF
TRBV5-1	once	TRBJ1-5	NA	TGCGCCAGCAGCTTGGGGGCCCTTGGCAGGGAGCCCCAGCATTTT	CASSLGALGREPQHF
TRBV29-1	NA	TRBJ1-1	NA	TGCAGCGTTGCCGGAGTGGCGAACACTGAAGCTTTCTTT	CSVAGVANTEAFF
TRBV9	NA	TRBJ2-3	NA	TGTGCCAGCAGCGTAGGAGATCCGGGAATAGATACGCAGTATTTT	CASSVGDPGIDTQYF
TRBV6-6	few	TRBJ1-5	NA	TGTGCCAGCAGTTACTCGAGGGGGAAGGGCAATCAGCCCCAGCATTTT	CASSYSRGKGNQPQHF
TRBV2	NA	TRBJ1-2	NA	TGTGCCAGCAGTGACTACAAACTCTATGGCTACACCTTC	CASSDYKLYGYTF
TRBV5-1	NA	TRBJ2-5	NA	TGCGCCAGCAGCGAAAAAGGACAGCACCAAGAGACCCAGTACTTC	CASSEKGQHQETQYF
TRBV30	NA	TRBJ1-5	TRBD1	TGTGCTTGGGGACAGGGCAATCAGCCCCAGCATTTT	CAWGQGNQPQHF
TRBV23-1	NA	TRBJ1-2	TRBD1	TGCGCCAGCAGCCCTAGGACAGGGTGTCAGAACTATGGCTACACCTTC	CASSPRTGCQNYGYTF
TRBV5-1	NA	TRBJ2-5	TRBD2	TGCGCCAGCAGCTTCGGACTAGCGGTACAAGAGACCCAGTACTTC	CASSFGLAVQETQYF
TRBV5-6	few	TRBJ1-5	NA	TGTGCCAGCAGCTTGGGGGCAGGAGCTAGCAATCAGCCCCAGCATTTT	CASSLGAGASNQPQHF
TRBV30	once	TRBJ2-2	TRBD2	TGTGCCTGGAAAAGTACTAGCGGGGTCATGGGGGAGCTGTTTTTT	CAWKSTSGVMGELFF
TRBV30	NA	TRBJ2-5	NA	TGTGCCTGGAGTGTTGGCCAAGAGACCCAGTACTTC	CAWSVGQETQYF
TRBV7-8	NA	TRBJ2-3	TRBD1	TGTGCCAGCAGCTTAGGACAGGGGGGGACCACCACAGATACGCAGTATTTT	CASSLGQGGTTTDTQYF
TRBV7-8	NA	TRBJ1-5	NA	TGTGCCAGCAGCCCAGGGGTCCAGCCCCAGCATTTT	CASSPGVQPQHF
TRBV6-5	NA	TRBJ1-5	NA	TGTGCCAGCAGTTACGATTCGGGGAGTAATCAGCCCCAGCATTTT	CASSYDSGSNQPQHF
TRBV2	NA	TRBJ2-7	TRBD1	TGTGCCAGCAGTGGACAGGGTGGGGTGTACGAGCAGTACTTC	CASSGQGGVYEQYF
TRBV29-1	NA	TRBJ2-5	TRBD2	TGCAGCGTGAAAGACCGGGGACTAGCGGGGTATGAGACCCAGTACTTC	CSVKDRGLAGYETQYF
TRBV7-2	NA	TRBJ1-5	NA	TGTGCCAGCAGCTTAGGACAGCATGGGAATCAGCCCCAGCATTTT	CASSLGQHGNQPQHF